Included here is one T cell receptor (beta chain) sequence, with context. TCR beta libraries were built with iRepertoire HTBI primers and Arm-PCR of CDR3 regions. MiXCR was run by TCRdb on the multiplex PCR reads, yielding one entry per CDR3 protein. Found here are hundreds of thousands of distinct CDR3 sequences, about 13% of them singletons; the top ten hold roughly 9.7%. Time point in this sample: newly diagnosed GD, antithyroid drugs for less than 3 months. Generation of the TCR library employed RNA extracted from PBMCs. This entry belongs to a study of regulatory T cells in long-lasting Graves disease. J was trimmed by 7 bases and V by 5 bases; bases with no gene match: 7. The CDR3 runs to 15 residues. The germline CDR1 and CDR2 sequences are PRHDT and FYEKMQ (reference sequence). The same sample was also used in a study of T cells in Graves' hyperthyroidism and ophthalmopathy. From that report: Newly diagnosed hyperthyroidism, duration under 2 months, in patients aged 18 to 65. Patients showing uncontrolled infection, other autoimmune disease, pregnancy or lactation were ineligible.

The sequencing used peripheral blood mononuclear cells (PBMCs), collected at new diagnosis, from a patient treated with antithyroid drugs. The source of this sequence is a man aged 30-40 years with Graves disease. The V call is TRBV13, the J call TRBJ2-7; 14 nucleotides match TRBD2. The CDR3 DNA reads TGTGCCAGCAGCGGGCGACTAGCGGGAGGGCCAGAGCAGTACTTC. Residues: CASSGRLAGGPEQYF. Combining the CDR3 with reference TRBV13 and TRBJ2-7 gives the whole variable domain AAGVIQSPRHLIKEKRETATLKCYPIPRHDTVYWYQQGPGQDPQFLISFYEKMQSDKGSIPDRFSAQQFSDYHSELNMSSLELGDSALYFCASSGRLAGGPEQYFGPGTRLTVT.